This entry concerns a single T cell receptor (beta chain). Its binding antigen is unknown. Base qualities are not at hand, and no much larger clone is one base apart. The sample is drawn from a study of identical twins (dated by TCRdb to about 2016). For the wider study: The study deep-sequenced TCR alpha and beta repertoires from monozygotic twins, unrelated adults of various ages and cord blood to test whether fetal clonotypes persist. Replicate twin experiments were performed at different times using different library preparation protocols to rule out contamination.

CDR3 length: 18 amino acids, cysteine to phenylalanine. The entry retains the CDR3 DNA only, 54 bases that are in frame from base 1. Relative to germline, V is missing 3 bases and J is missing 1 base, with 6 bases of the junction outside any gene match. Study-level results and caveats: Recombination models systematically underestimated out-of-frame TCR alpha sharing in monozygotic twins but agreed with sharing between unrelated individuals. In beta out-of-frame sequences, excess twin sharing was weaker, because having fewer shared sequences lowered the signal-to-noise ratio. Conclusions relied on cross-sectional statistical analysis, since the same donors could not be followed over many years. Invariant T cells such as MAIT and iNKT could partly confound zero-insertion analyses, though diverse VJ usage argued against this for most clonotypes. Out-of-frame TCR alpha sequences shared between twins showed an excess of low generation-probability sequences compared with coincidental sharing between unrelated individuals. Fewer insertions were carried by abundant cord blood beta clonotypes, a similar but weaker trend appeared in young adult naive repertoires, and no such trend appeared in memory repertoires.

Every donor was a healthy Caucasian. The twin cohort consisted of three pairs of female monozygotic twins, all aged roughly 18 to 30 years. CD4+ and CD8+ T cell populations were isolated with positive isolation kits from Invitrogen. The library was produced with 5' RACE. These reads were obtained on an Illumina HiSeq 2000. A universal primer binding site was introduced by template switching, and a unique molecular identifier was present in the final cDNA, enabling accurate counting of TCR cDNA molecules. Specific primers in the conserved constant-segment region were used to synthesize first-strand cDNA for the TCR alpha and beta chains. To control for contamination, each cDNA library was double barcoded with a SMART-Mk sample barcode plus Illumina barcodes. TruSeq adapter sequences, together with Illumina sample barcodes, were added in two successive PCR steps. Sequencing of the TCR alpha and beta cDNA libraries was done on the Illumina HiSeq platform using custom primers. The source study handled its data this way. Raw reads were processed with MiGEC to extract unique molecular identifiers, and MiXCR was used to determine CDR3 positions. Recombination models were inferred per individual with the repgenHMM and IGoR tools using an EM algorithm. The analysis of shared clonotypes was done with the tcR package in R, with sharing normalized by the product of cloneset sizes. Out-of-frame nonproductive sequences were analyzed to study raw recombination free of thymic and clonal selection effects. Starting from the raw public reads, TCRdb applied fastp trimming at Q25, assembled clones with MiXCR and retained in-frame beta chains. Every entry covers one CDR3 protein and lists the most common genes and DNA from its rows. The V and J calls reflect TCRdb's pipeline rather than the authors' work. For this sample there are roughly 220,000 distinct CDR3 sequences; around 6.5% appear just once. Just over 14% of the sample rests with the top ten.

Separately, the same data were catalogued under a study of T cells expressing NK-cell markers. The second study also describes: Three sorted T-cell subsets (CD3+CD56+NKG2C+, CD3+CD56+NKG2C- and CD3+CD56-NKG2C+) from about 8 donors had their TCR beta-chain repertoires profiled. Among the eight sequenced donors, seven were HCMV-seropositive and one was HCMV-seronegative. In several experiments an anti-gammadeltaTCR antibody was added to restrict sorting to alphabetaTCR-expressing T cells. In more than five donors, the dominant CD3+CD56+NKG2C+ clonotypes were found to rank among the top 10 CD8+ clonotypes and to make up roughly 1.0-7.5% of CD8+ T cells. Those dominant clonotypes were again the most abundant among CD3+CD56-NKG2C+ cells in four donors, at roughly 25-60.1%. Whether the expanded NKG2C-expressing T cell clones were specific for HCMV antigens remained unclear. The eight sequenced donors were randomly selected healthy volunteers, three men and five women. A commercial ELISA kit detecting HCMV-specific IgG in serum was used to determine HCMV serostatus. Reads were demultiplexed and grouped by UMI with MIGEC, and clonotypes were assembled and quantified with MiTCR. Only TCR cDNA sequences supported by at least two reads were kept to exclude erroneous sequences. The tcR package was used for downstream repertoire analysis, with clonotypes matched between fractions based on CDR3 nucleotide sequence plus V segment. VDJmatch was used to annotate antigen specificity against VDJdb, with one amino acid substitution in CDR3 allowed.

The rearrangement joined TRBV12-3 or TRBV12-4 to TRBJ2-1; 13 bases in the middle match TRBD2. The receptor comes from a woman aged 18-35 years in good health. Material for sequencing was CD8+ T cells sorted from blood. The CDR3 reads CASSLGTSGAASYNEQFF. The bases are TGTGCCAGCAGTTTGGGGACTAGCGGGGCCGCTTCCTACAATGAGCAGTTCTTC.